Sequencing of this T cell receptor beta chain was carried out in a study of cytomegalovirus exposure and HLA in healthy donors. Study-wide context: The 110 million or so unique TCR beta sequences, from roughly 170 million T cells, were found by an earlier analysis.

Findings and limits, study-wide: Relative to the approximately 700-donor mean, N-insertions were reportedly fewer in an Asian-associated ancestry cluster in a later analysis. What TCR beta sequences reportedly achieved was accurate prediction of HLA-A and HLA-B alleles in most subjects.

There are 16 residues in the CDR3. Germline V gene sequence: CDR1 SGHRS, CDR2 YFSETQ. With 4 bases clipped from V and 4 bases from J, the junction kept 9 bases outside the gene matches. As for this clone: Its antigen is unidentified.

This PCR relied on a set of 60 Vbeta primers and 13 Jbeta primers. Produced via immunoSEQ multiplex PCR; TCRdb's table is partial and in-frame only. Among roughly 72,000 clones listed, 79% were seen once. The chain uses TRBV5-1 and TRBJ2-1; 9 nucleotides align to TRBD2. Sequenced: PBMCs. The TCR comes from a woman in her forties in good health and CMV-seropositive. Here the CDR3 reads CASSDSTSGRYNEQFF. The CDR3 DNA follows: TGCGCCAGCAGCGATTCGACTAGCGGAAGATACAATGAGCAGTTCTTC.